The 16 T cell receptor beta chains presented below share a single source sample, sequenced in a study of T cells after yellow fever vaccination. TCRdb fed the 5' RACE reads into MiXCR, producing one record per CDR3 protein. The sample has about 240,000 distinct CDR3 sequences; 3.6% are singletons. This sample comprised PBMCs, obtained 15 days after the yellow fever booster vaccination. The receptor set was obtained from a man aged 18 to 35 who received the YFV17D yellow fever vaccine.

This clonotype has ten or more counts. This chain uses TRBV2 with TRBJ1-5; no firm D call. This CDR3 region has 13 residues. Germline CDR1 is SNHLY and CDR2 is FYNNEI. V lost 6 bases, J lost 5 bases, and 11 bases lay in between. CDR3 sequence (DNA): TGTGCCAGCAGGCAAGATGTTTATCAGCCCCAGCATTTT. Translating gives CASRQDVYQPQHF.

In this sample, this clonotype turned up many times. The chain couples TRBV5-1 to TRBJ2-3; a weak D match, TRBD1 (7 bases). CDR3 length: 17 amino acids. The germline V gene has CDR1 SGHRS and CDR2 YFSETQ. V gave up 5 bases and J gave up 4 bases, with 23 bases separating them. This CDR3 is CASRGGGGPLASDTQYF. CDR3 DNA sequence: TGCGCCAGCAGAGGAGGAGGGGGCCCCCTAGCTTCAGATACGCAGTATTTT.

The sample holds many counts of this clonotype. The chain carries TRBV10-3 and TRBJ2-1; no definite D call. Trimming pared 0 bases from V and 15 bases from J, leaving 9 bases between. The germline gives CDR1 ENHRY, CDR2 SYGVKD. The CDR3 has 11 residues. CDR3 protein: CAISESSLLFF. CDR3 nucleotide sequence: TGTGCCATCAGTGAGTCTTCCCTTTTGTTCTTC.

This clonotype was seen many times. The chain joins TRBV5-6 to TRBJ2-7; 8 bases map to TRBD1. The V segment lost 4 bases and the J segment 11 bases; nucleotides outside the gene matches: 8. The V gene's germline CDR1 is SGHDT and CDR2 YYEEEE. The CDR3 consists of 12 residues. The CDR3 region has the DNA TGTGCCAGCAGCCTCACAGGGGGTGTAGAGTACGTC. Residues: CASSLTGGVEYV.

This clonotype was seen only a few times. This chain uses TRBV5-1 with TRBJ1-2; no reliable D call. Per the germline V gene, CDR1 is SGHRS and CDR2 is YFSETQ. Trimming removed 0 bases from V and 4 bases from J, with 10 bases in between. The CDR3 is 14 amino acids. The CDR3 region is CASSLESASYGYTF. In DNA form, the CDR3 reads TGCGCCAGCAGCTTGGAATCCGCAAGCTATGGCTACACCTTC. The whole variable domain, remainder taken from reference TRBV5-1 and TRBJ1-2, is KAGVTQTPRYLIKTRGQQVTLSCSPISGHRSVSWYQQTPGQGLQFLFEYFSETQRNKGNFPGRFSGRQFSNSRSEMNVSTLELGDSALYLCASSLESASYGYTFGSGTRLTVV.

Many counts were recorded for this clonotype. This chain uses TRBV2 with TRBJ2-3, with D perhaps matching TRBD2 (5 bases). Germline V gene lookup returns CDR1 SNHLY and CDR2 FYNNEI. Trimming cost V 2 bases and J 2 bases, with 11 bases left between them. The CDR3 is 15 amino acids. The CDR3 loop reads CASSESGLPTDTQYF. CDR3 bases: TGTGCCAGCAGTGAAAGCGGACTGCCCACAGATACGCAGTATTTT.

This clonotype was found many times. The rearrangement links TRBV5-1 to TRBJ2-3; TRBD1 matches 12 bases. This CDR3 is 16 amino acids long. The trim removed 0 bases at V and 5 bases at J, leaving 4 bases unmatched. CDR1 is SGHRS and CDR2 is YFSETQ in the germline V gene. CDR3 sequence (DNA): TGCGCCAGCAGCTTGGGGGACAGGGGGCCGGGAGATACGCAGTATTTT. Amino acids: CASSLGDRGPGDTQYF.

This clonotype occurred a few times. The chain couples TRBV5-1 to TRBJ2-6; the D gene is possibly TRBD1 (5 bases). The CDR3 consists of 16 residues. Germline V lookup: CDR1 SGHRS, CDR2 YFSETQ. Trimming cost V 4 bases and J 2 bases, with 13 bases left between them. This CDR3 is CASSPEPGTGANVLTF. Written as DNA, the CDR3 is TGCGCCAGCAGCCCGGAACCAGGGACTGGGGCCAACGTCCTGACTTTC.

This clonotype has at least ten counts. The chain has TRBV20-1 and TRBJ1-1; D is perhaps TRBD1 (6 bases). Germline V gene lookup returns CDR1 DFQATT and CDR2 SNEGSKA (reference sequence). V lost 1 base to trimming and J lost 5 bases, with 8 bases between them. The CDR3 spans 12 residues. The CDR3 reads CSARGRGTEAFF. The CDR3 bases are TGCAGTGCTAGAGGAAGGGGGACTGAAGCTTTCTTT.

This clonotype showed up many times. This rearrangement joins TRBV5-1 to TRBJ2-1; 7 bases line up with TRBD1. The CDR3 consists of 14 residues. With V trimmed by 4 bases and J by 9 bases, 10 bases remained unmatched. Germline-derived CDR1 and CDR2 are SGHRS and YFSETQ. The CDR3 spells CASSVGQLKGEQFF. The CDR3 nucleotides are TGCGCCAGCAGCGTGGGACAGCTCAAAGGTGAGCAGTTCTTC.

This clonotype was counted at least ten times. The chain links TRBV15 to TRBJ2-5, with TRBD2 matching over 9 bases. The CDR3 covers 15 residues. Germline CDR1 reads LNHNV; CDR2 reads YYDKDF (reference sequence). J lost 4 bases, V lost 1 base, and 4 bases had no gene match. The CDR3 is CATSRGDSGGETQYF. The CDR3 region has the DNA TGTGCCACCAGCAGAGGGGATAGCGGGGGAGAGACCCAGTACTTC.

This clonotype was recorded many times. The chain joins TRBV7-8 to TRBJ1-2, with D maybe TRBD1 (6 bases). V was cut by 11 bases and J by 1 base, with 14 bases left in between. This CDR3 region has 13 residues. Looked up from germline, CDR1 is SGHVS and CDR2 is FQNEAQ. The CDR3 region is CASAWTDNYGYTF. The DNA for the CDR3 is TGTGCCTCCGCATGGACAGATAACTATGGCTACACCTTC.

This clonotype was seen repeatedly, ten times or more. The chain has TRBV7-2 and TRBJ2-5; D might be TRBD2 (5 bases). Trimming took 5 bases from V and 5 from J, leaving 12 bases between them. CDR3 size: 13 residues. CDR1 and CDR2 from the germline V gene are SGHTA and FQGNSA. CDR3 coding DNA: TGTGCCAGCAGCCTTACTAGTAGCGAGACCCAGTACTTC. Amino acids: CASSLTSSETQYF.

The rearrangement links TRBV18 to TRBJ1-3; TRBD1 might be the D (5 bases). CDR3 size: 15 residues. Germline lookup yields CDR1 KGHSH and CDR2 LQKENI. Trimming left V 4 bases short and J 3 bases short, with 13 bases between. The CDR3 nucleotides read TGTGCCAGCTCACGGGACCGCCAAGGTGGAAACACCATATATTTT. Translated: CASSRDRQGGNTIYF. The full variable domain, rest sourced from reference TRBV18 and TRBJ1-3, is NAGVMQNPRHLVRRRGQEARLRCSPMKGHSHVYWYRQLPEEGLKFMVYLQKENIIDESGMPKERFSAEFPKEGPSILRIQQVVRGDSAAYFCASSRDRQGGNTIYFGEGSWLTVV.

The table lists this clonotype with many counts. The chain combines TRBV7-3 with TRBJ2-3; 12 bases agree with TRBD2. Trimming took 5 bases from V and 4 from J; bases not matched to a gene: 13. CDR1 and CDR2 from the germline V gene are SGHTA and FQGTGA. This CDR3 is built from 18 residues. In DNA, the CDR3 is TGTGCCAGCAGCCTACGACTAGCGGGGGAGGGGGTCCCAGATACGCAGTATTTT. Protein sequence: CASSLRLAGEGVPDTQYF.

This clonotype appeared many times. The J gene is TRBJ1-3, the V gene TRBV20-1, with no clear D. The CDR3 consists of 14 residues. Germline V lookup: CDR1 DFQATT, CDR2 SNEGSKA (reference sequence). Trimming removed 0 bases at V and 3 bases at J, with 9 bases between. The CDR3 protein is CSAREVSRGNTIYF. CDR3 bases: TGCAGTGCTAGAGAAGTCAGTCGTGGAAACACCATATATTTT.